This T cell receptor beta chain emerged from a study of cytomegalovirus exposure and HLA in healthy donors. In the PCR, 60 Vbeta and 13 Jbeta primers were used. Method: immunoSEQ multiplex PCR; TCRdb's copy keeps in-frame clones and lacks some. The sample data list roughly 110,000 clones. Healthy bone marrow donors made up the donors. CDR3 length: 14 residues. Germline trimming cut 4 bases from V and 6 bases from J; bases unmatched to any gene: 7. The germline V gene encodes CDR1 SGHNT and CDR2 YYREEE (reference sequence). The TCR originated in a man aged 25-45 years in good health and CMV-seronegative. The rearrangement uses TRBV5-4 and TRBJ2-1; 7 bases are shared with TRBD1. Material: PBMCs. The CDR3 spells CASSRDRAANEQFF. CDR3 DNA: TGTGCCAGCAGCCGAGACAGGGCGGCCAATGAGCAGTTCTTC.